Listed here is a single T cell receptor beta chain. The target antigen is unknown. The PCR had 60 Vbeta and 13 Jbeta primers. The assay was immunoSEQ multiplex PCR, and TCRdb's table has in-frame clones only and misses some. The data contain approximately 280,000 clones, 85% to 90% of them singletons. The sample comes from a study of cytomegalovirus exposure and HLA in healthy donors. From germline, CDR1 is SGHRS and CDR2 YFSETQ. V gave up 7 bases and J gave up 1 base; unmatched junction bases: 6. The CDR3 runs 14 residues. Broader study findings: Common viral pathogens (according to a later analysis) appeared linked to several of the most significant clusters. According to reports, the classifier identified cytomegalovirus status with high specificity and sensitivity. V- and J-gene trimming of TCR beta was linked (in a later analysis) to a missense DCLRE1C variant. An analysis was carried out at a later point. It showed that HLA-associated TCR beta chains were more clonally expanded than equally common non-associated chains.

The chain employs TRBV5-1 and TRBJ2-5; 8 bases fit TRBD1. The sequenced sample consisted of PBMCs. The receptor comes from a woman between 18 and 30 years old in good health and CMV-seronegative. CDR3 in amino acids: CASRDRTFQETQYF. The CDR3, as DNA: TGCGCCAGCCGGGACAGGACCTTCCAAGAGACCCAGTACTTC.